This TCR beta chain was observed in a study of T cell changes during pregnancy in multiple sclerosis. The CDR3 spans 15 residues. Germline CDR1 reads LGHNA; CDR2 reads YNFKEQ. V lost 0 bases, J lost 6 bases, and 15 bases lay in between. Clones were read by immunoSEQ multiplex PCR, and TCRdb kept only the in-frame ones, dropping some. The sample consists of under 120,000 clones, about 89% of them appearing once. The starting material was peripheral blood, obtained after pregnancy. This TCR was recovered from a female donor with multiple sclerosis, enrolled in a pregnancy study. The chain employs TRBV4-2 and TRBJ2-7, with D perhaps matching TRBD2 (7 bases). In DNA form, the CDR3 reads TGTGCCAGCAGCCAAGATTGGGGGGGGGCCGGCGAGCAGTACTTC. Its translation: CASSQDWGGAGEQYF.